This TCR beta chain was captured in a study of PD-1 blockade in mismatch repair-deficient tumors. Background on the study: Patients had approximately 11 mismatch repair-deficient cancer types, all previously treated and progressing. General study points: After pembrolizumab, tumor-resident clones rose rapidly, then generally contracted before radiologic responses.

Generated by immunoSEQ multiplex PCR, the TCRdb table keeps only in-frame clones and is missing some. The data contain 95,000 to 150,000 clones, 70% to 90% of them seen just once; the ten biggest clones take up roughly 12%. The TCR-sequenced patients were a few responders to pembrolizumab. Concerning this clone: Antigen unknown.

Germline CDR1 and CDR2: SGHAT and FQNNGV. Deletions cut 1 base from V and 2 bases from J, with 6 bases between. CDR3 size: 14 residues. The material sequenced was peripheral blood, taken 44 weeks after starting pembrolizumab. The receptor's source is an adult with mismatch repair-deficient cancer. This chain uses TRBV11-2 with TRBJ2-1; D might be TRBD1 (6 bases). The CDR3 DNA reads as TGTGCCAGCAGCTTAGCAGGGGCCTACAATGAGCAGTTCTTC. Encoded protein: CASSLAGAYNEQFF.